One and the same sample provided the 17 T cell receptor beta chains below, sequenced in a study of radiotherapy plus CTLA-4 blockade in lung cancer (dated by TCRdb to the late 2010s). Libraries were built with the immunoSEQ multiplex PCR assay. The table was pulled from immuneACCESS by TCRdb, which kept in-frame rearrangements only. Such tables lose some clones; where checked, under half of the loss comes from unresolved V genes, and the rest has no known cause. The sample data list some 90,000 clones, and roughly 80% of these were observed just once. Roughly 0.82% of the sample is taken by the ten largest. This specimen was peripheral blood, taken from a patient treated with radiotherapy plus ipilimumab. The receptor source for this set is a human donor with non-small cell lung cancer who had stable disease on radiotherapy plus ipilimumab.

This clone was detected only once. The chain joins TRBV5-1 to TRBJ1-3, with D unresolved. This CDR3 region has 16 residues. The germline V and J ends were trimmed by 1 base and 0 bases, with 11 bases remaining between them. Germline V CDR1 and CDR2: SGHRS, YFSETQ. The CDR3 loop is CASSLSSPGSGNTIYF. DNA for the CDR3: TGCGCCAGCAGCTTGTCGTCCCCGGGCTCTGGAAACACCATATATTTT.

This chain connects TRBV5-6 to TRBJ1-1; D not resolved. This CDR3 has 12 residues. V was cut by 4 bases and J by 8 bases, with 12 bases left in between. CDR1 and CDR2 from the germline V gene are SGHDT and YYEEEE. The CDR3 spells CASSILPGEAFF. CDR3 nucleotides: TGTGCCAGCAGCATTCTACCCGGAGAAGCTTTCTTT.

The rearrangement joins TRBV28 to TRBJ2-6; no clear D gene. Trimming removed 3 bases at V and 0 bases at J, with 6 bases between. The CDR3 is 15 residues long. Germline-derived CDR1 and CDR2 are MDHEN and SYDVKM. The CDR3 bases are TGTGCCAGCAGTTTCATGGGCTCTGGGGCCAACGTCCTGACTTTC. It is translated as CASSFMGSGANVLTF.

V usage is TRBV5-1 and J usage is TRBJ2-1; D might be TRBD1 (5 bases). With 2 bases removed from V and 5 bases from J, the gap between germline ends came to 11 bases. The CDR3 runs to 14 residues. The V gene's germline CDR1 is SGHRS and CDR2 YFSETQ. The CDR3 loop is CASSLQVANNEQFF. CDR3 DNA: TGCGCCAGCAGCTTACAGGTAGCCAACAATGAGCAGTTCTTC.

This sequence joins TRBV5-4 and TRBJ2-3; TRBD2 might be the D (6 bases). CDR3 length: 14 amino acids. Germline V gene data show CDR1 as SGHNT and CDR2 as YYREEE (reference sequence). The ends were cut back, 4 bases at V and 1 base at J, with 10 bases in the middle. The CDR3 loop is CASSQDYRTDTQYF. The CDR3 DNA sequence: TGTGCCAGCAGCCAGGACTACCGCACAGATACGCAGTATTTT.

The V gene is TRBV18, the J gene TRBJ1-4, with TRBD1 identical over 9 bases. Germline lookup yields CDR1 KGHSH and CDR2 LQKENI. This CDR3 spans 13 amino acids. V lost 6 bases to trimming and J lost 8 bases; unmatched junction nucleotides: 4. The CDR3 sequence is CASSRDRDEKLFF. Written as DNA, the CDR3 is TGTGCCAGCTCCCGGGACAGGGACGAAAAACTGTTTTTT.

CDR3 in DNA: TGTGCTAGTGGTTTGGATCGAGGCACCCAGTACTTC. Translation gives CASGLDRGTQYF. This chain links TRBV12-5 with TRBJ2-5, with D uncertain. This CDR3 contains 12 residues. Trimming stripped 1 base from V and 8 bases from J, with 8 bases between. Germline V gene data show CDR1 as LGHNT and CDR2 as FRNRAP.

This clone was detected a few times. The gene calls are TRBV18 and TRBJ1-4; TRBD1 is a possible D gene (6 bases). Germline values: CDR1 KGHSH, CDR2 LQKENI. Trimming stripped 0 bases from V and 8 bases from J, with 13 bases between. This CDR3 comprises 15 residues. The chain's CDR3 is CASSPPGRQEEKLFF. The CDR3 bases are TGTGCCAGCTCACCACCGGGTAGACAGGAAGAAAAACTGTTTTTT.

This clone was observed a handful of times. This sequence joins TRBV28 and TRBJ2-7, with D unresolved. The V end lost 6 bases, the J end lost 0 bases, and 3 bases lay between the germline ends. Germline V CDR1 and CDR2: MDHEN, SYDVKM. The length of the CDR3 is 11 residues. Here the CDR3 reads CASRNSYEQYF. The CDR3 region has the DNA TGTGCCAGCAGGAACTCCTACGAGCAGTACTTC.

In this sample, this clone turned up once. The chain couples TRBV28 to TRBJ1-5; D might be TRBD1 (5 bases). V dropped 5 bases and J dropped 0 bases, with 14 bases sitting between them. The V gene's germline CDR1 is MDHEN and CDR2 SYDVKM. The CDR3 is 16 residues long. CDR3 in amino acids: CASSPLGAFSNQPQHF. In DNA, the CDR3 is TGTGCCAGCAGTCCCCTCGGGGCCTTTAGCAATCAGCCCCAGCATTTT.

The rearrangement links TRBV20-1 to TRBJ1-2, with TRBD1 as a possible D gene (6 bases). The germline V and J ends were trimmed by 4 bases and 7 bases, with 10 bases remaining between them. The CDR3 is 11 residues long. Germline V gives CDR1 DFQATT, CDR2 SNEGSKA (reference sequence). CDR3 sequence: CSATDRLGYTF. CDR3 DNA sequence: TGCAGTGCTACCGACAGGCTTGGCTACACCTTC.

The chain carries TRBV27 and TRBJ2-7, with 12 bases lining up with TRBD2. The length of the CDR3 is 13 residues. Germline V gives CDR1 MNHEY, CDR2 SMNVEV (reference sequence). Trimming at V came to 11 bases and at J to 3 bases, leaving 5 bases not matched to a gene. For the CDR3, the DNA is TGTGCCGCGGGACTAGCGGGTAACTACGAGCAGTACTTC. It specifies CAAGLAGNYEQYF.

The rearrangement joins TRBV5-1 to TRBJ1-2, with 9 bases lining up with TRBD1. Germline V gene sequence: CDR1 SGHRS, CDR2 YFSETQ. The CDR3 extends over 14 amino acids. The ends lost 3 bases at V and 8 bases at J; junction bases unmatched: 8. The CDR3 DNA follows: TGCGCCAGCAGCTGGACGACAGGGGGGAGCGGCTACACCTTC. Translating it yields CASSWTTGGSGYTF.

The rearrangement uses TRBV5-1 and TRBJ2-7, with TRBD2 matching over 9 bases. The CDR3 extends over 19 amino acids. Germline loops: CDR1 SGHRS, CDR2 YFSETQ. J gave up 3 bases and V 0 bases, and 16 bases lay outside the gene matches. The CDR3 bases are TGCGCCAGCAGCTTGGGATCCAGGGACGGTGCGGGGGGGCTCTACGAGCAGTACTTC. Amino acids: CASSLGSRDGAGGLYEQYF.

The chain joins TRBV6-4 to TRBJ2-7; 10 bases match TRBD1. CDR3 size: 14 residues. V was clipped by 4 bases and J by 2 bases; unmatched bases: 2. The germline gives CDR1 MRHNA, CDR2 SNTAGT. The CDR3 bases are TGTGCCAGCAGTGCCGGGACAGGGGCCTACGAGCAGTACTTC. Its translation: CASSAGTGAYEQYF.

The chain carries TRBV5-1 and TRBJ2-3; D is perhaps TRBD2 (5 bases). The CDR3 length is 15 residues. Germline CDR1 is SGHRS and CDR2 is YFSETQ. V lost 7 bases and J lost 3, with 18 bases in between. This CDR3 is CASHSRVGGTDTQYF. Written as DNA, the CDR3 is TGCGCCAGCCATTCCCGGGTAGGAGGAACAGATACGCAGTATTTT.

The chain has TRBV7-6 and TRBJ2-7; 13 bases map to TRBD2. V lost 2 bases and J lost 4; bases outside the gene matches: 5. The germline V gene encodes CDR1 SGHVS and CDR2 FNYEAQ. The CDR3 contains 16 residues. The CDR3 DNA reads as TGTGCCAGCAGCTTATCGATGGGACTAGCGGGATACGAGCAGTACTTC. It is translated as CASSLSMGLAGYEQYF.